The clone carrying this TCR beta chain was seen at least ten times. This specimen belongs to a study of T cells in Graves' hyperthyroidism and ophthalmopathy. With 4 bases removed from V and 11 bases from J, the gap between germline ends came to 15 bases. CDR1 and CDR2 from the germline V gene are MNHNS and SASEGT. CDR3 length: 13 amino acids. The PBMCs studied were ones that came from 8 to 10 ml fresh peripheral blood. TCR beta CDR3 regions were amplified from RNA transcripts. The HTBI primer set drove a first-round RT-PCR of the TCR CDR3. TCRdb re-analysed the multiplex PCR reads in MiXCR, keeping a single row per CDR3 protein. The sample lists about 600,000 distinct CDR3 sequences, more than 13% occurring once.

The TCR originated in a woman in her late teens or twenties with Graves' ophthalmopathy. The material sequenced was blood. The V gene is TRBV6-1, the J gene TRBJ1-5; no firm D call. The CDR3 region has the DNA TGTGCCAGCAGTGCAACGAACGAGGAGGCCCAGCATTTT. Translating gives CASSATNEEAQHF.